This TCR beta chain was observed in a study of T cells in Graves' hyperthyroidism and ophthalmopathy. Amplification of TCR beta CDR3 regions was performed using RNA transcripts as template. With the HTBI primer set, the TCR CDR3 went through a first round of RT-PCR. From the multiplex PCR reads, TCRdb called clonotypes with MiXCR, one entry per CDR3 protein. Found here are 250,000 to 300,000 distinct CDR3 sequences, about an eighth of them singletons; the top ten hold roughly 7.9%. This clonotype has a count of ten or more. The sequenced sample was blood. This TCR derives from a woman in her thirties or forties with Graves' hyperthyroidism.

CDR3 nucleotides: TGTGCCAGCATCAGCGGGACAAACACCGGGGAGCTGTTTTTT. Translation: CASISGTNTGELFF. The chain carries TRBV28 and TRBJ2-2, with a weak D call TRBD2 (7 bases). This CDR3 is built from 14 residues. CDR1 and CDR2 from the germline V gene are MDHEN and SYDVKM. The V gene lost 7 bases and the J gene lost 2 bases, with 11 bases spanning the gap.